Presented here are 5 T cell receptor beta chains from one specimen sequenced in a study of shared clonotypes between healthy human individuals. Method: immunoSEQ multiplex PCR; TCRdb's copy keeps in-frame clones and lacks some. The sample shows about 450,000 clones, about 76% of them seen only once. Input material: PBMCs. The receptors originated from a middle-aged woman in good health. Some clones in this sample may be carry-over from other donors' samples.

The CDR3 sequence: CASKSPGIETQYF. CDR3 nucleotide sequence: TGCGCCAGCAAAAGCCCAGGGATCGAGACCCAGTACTTC. This rearrangement joins TRBV10-2 to TRBJ2-5, with D possibly being TRBD1 (5 bases). In germline, CDR1 is WSHSY, CDR2 SAAADI. Trimming took off 7 bases at V and 5 bases at J, with 14 bases between the two ends. CDR3 size: 13 residues.

The chain carries TRBV6-1 and TRBJ2-5; 7 positions match TRBD1. This CDR3 comprises 15 residues. Germline assignment: CDR1 MNHNS and CDR2 SASEGT. The junction had 11 bases not matched to a gene; V was cut back by 6 bases and J by 4 bases. CDR3 sequence: CASSEGVQGTETQYF. CDR3 bases: TGTGCCAGCAGCGAGGGTGTACAGGGGACAGAGACCCAGTACTTC.

The chain uses TRBV9 and TRBJ2-2; 10 bases match TRBD2. This CDR3 is 15 amino acids long. Germline V gene lookup returns CDR1 SGDLS and CDR2 YYNGEE. Unmatched junction bases numbered 5, after V lost 3 bases and J lost 6 bases. The CDR3 region has the DNA TGTGCCAGCAGCGCCCTCAGCGGGAGGGCCGGGGAGCTGTTTTTT. Translating it yields CASSALSGRAGELFF.

The chain recombines TRBV5-1 with TRBJ2-5, with 8 positions matching TRBD2. The CDR3 consists of 14 residues. J was trimmed by 5 bases and V by 4 bases; bases with no gene match: 7. The germline CDR1 and CDR2 sequences are SGHRS and YFSETQ. CDR3 DNA: TGCGCCAGCAGCCCCCGGGGGGGAGAGGAGACCCAGTACTTC. This translates into CASSPRGGEETQYF. Variable domain in full (rest from reference TRBV5-1 and TRBJ2-5): KAGVTQTPRYLIKTRGQQVTLSCSPISGHRSVSWYQQTPGQGLQFLFEYFSETQRNKGNFPGRFSGRQFSNSRSEMNVSTLELGDSALYLCASSPRGGEETQYFGPGTRLLVL.

The chain couples TRBV18 to TRBJ1-1; D may be TRBD1 (5 bases). Germline V gives CDR1 KGHSH, CDR2 LQKENI. The V end lost 1 base, the J end lost 8 bases, and 11 bases lay between the germline ends. This CDR3 contains 13 residues. This CDR3 reads CASSPLDREEAFF. Here the CDR3 DNA reads TGTGCCAGCTCACCACTCGACAGAGAAGAAGCTTTCTTT.